This T cell receptor (beta chain) was documented in a study of T cells in Graves' hyperthyroidism and ophthalmopathy (dated by TCRdb to about 2019). In the study overall: Peripheral blood samples were taken at initial diagnosis, before any treatment was given. TCR V-J signatures able to tell the groups apart were searched for in a discovery cohort of about a hundred patients, of whom 40 to 45 had Graves' ophthalmopathy and 57 had stable Graves' hyperthyroidism. An independent validation cohort of 18 to 20 hyperthyroidism patients and about 15 patients who later progressed to ophthalmopathy tested prospective prediction of ophthalmopathy. The 100 discovery patients were divided at random into training and test sets in a 7:3 ratio. In several Graves' hyperthyroidism patients, the study also compared T-cell repertoires from thyroid tissue with T-cell repertoires from blood. Once sampling was done, hyperthyroidism patients were given methimazole at a starting dose of 30 mg daily, whereas ophthalmopathy patients were given high-dose intravenous methylprednisolone. TCR Vbeta CDR3 sequencing of fewer than 150 peripheral blood samples (under 45 ophthalmopathy, about 80 hyperthyroidism and some 17 progressor patients) is reported in the paper. Study-level results and caveats: A model built on a 13 V-J signature distinguished ophthalmopathy from stable hyperthyroidism, reaching around 90% sensitivity and about 81% specificity in cross-validation and 80%/75% in testing. Most expanded thyroid clonotypes (frequency above 0.001) were also found in blood, which suggests that blood repertoires may mirror thyroid immune responses. No statistical method was used to set the sample size in advance, and investigators knew the group allocation. In validation, the model predicted progression to ophthalmopathy with approximately 70% sensitivity and around 72% specificity, a median of 6.5 months before onset.

Moderately to severely active disease, a Clinical Activity Score of at least 3, a NOSPECS grade of at least 4, and a duration under 3 months were present in ophthalmopathy patients. Patients with uncontrolled infections, other autoimmune diseases, pregnancy or lactation were excluded. Clinical symptoms, serum thyroxine and TRAb, thyroid ultrasound, and orbital computed tomography formed the basis for the diagnoses. Ficoll-Paque density gradient centrifugation was used to isolate PBMCs from about 10 ml of fresh peripheral blood. Trizol reagent was used to extract total RNA, and RNA quality was then checked on an Agilent 2100 Bioanalyzer. CDR1 and CDR2 were assigned from the germline V gene (reference sequence) as LNHDA and SQIVND. From cysteine to phenylalanine, the CDR3 is 15 amino acids long. Of all the DNA, just the CDR3 is kept, 45 bases in frame from base 1. The TCR beta CDR3 regions were amplified from RNA transcripts. The first round of RT-PCR for the TCR CDR3 was performed with the HTBI primer set and the Qiagen OneStep RT-PCR kit. Libraries were constructed in a second round of multiplex PCR, after which size selection and purification were performed. Sequencing of the libraries was done on an Illumina HiSeq2000 using paired-end 100 bp reads. From the authors' description of their analysis: SOAPnuke was used to process the raw data, removing reads that contained adapters or uncalled bases, had a mean Phred below 15, or lacked an exact match to the constant primer or identifier. High-quality paired reads were merged using COPE v1.2.5, and each unique nucleotide sequence was defined as a clonotype. MiTCR v1.1 was used to align the clonotypes against IMGT TRBV, TRBD and TRBJ reference segments. Only V-J combinations with frequency above 0.0001, covering about 99% of repertoires, were analysed. The TCS score was defined as F50 (clonal expansion) divided by E x V (chaos), with BLOSUM62-based TCRdist calculated between CDR3 peptides within each V-J. Welch's t-statistics and random forest reduced fewer than 600 V-J features to some 14, which were used in a naive Bayes classifier (R e1071). Starting from the raw public reads, TCRdb applied fastp trimming at Q25, assembled clones with MiXCR and retained in-frame beta chains. Entries that share a CDR3 protein sequence are merged under the most common genes and DNA. For this entry, the V and J calls and clone size follow TCRdb and not the study's own pipeline. Within this sample are 200,000 to 300,000 distinct CDR3 sequences, with around 15% of them counted one time only. About 29% of the sample is in the top ten clones.

Remarks on this clonotype: Its antigen remains undetermined. This may arise from a read error, as a much more abundant clone is one base away.

Sequences were obtained from blood. The TCR sequence derives from a woman aged 18-30 years with Graves' ophthalmopathy. Rearrangement joined TRBV19 to TRBJ1-1; matching of 6 bases hints at TRBD1 as the D gene. DNA sequence: TGTGCCAATAGTCTTACTGCAGGGGTGAACACTGAAGCTTTCTTT. This translates into CANSLTAGVNTEAFF.